What follows are 6 T cell receptor beta chains derived from one specimen sequenced in a study of blood T cell repertoires in COVID-19. The method was immunoSEQ multiplex PCR; TCRdb's version includes in-frame clones alone and lacks a portion of them. This table has roughly 32,000 clones, 75% to 90% appearing once. The sequencing sample was made of peripheral blood. The receptor source for this set is a man aged 55 to 70 with active or convalescent COVID-19.

The chain employs TRBV30 and TRBJ1-1; D possibly corresponds to TRBD1 (5 bases). V shed 0 bases and J shed 4 bases, with 15 bases lying between them. This CDR3 contains 15 residues. The V gene's germline CDR1 is GTSNPN and CDR2 SVGIG (reference sequence). The CDR3 DNA follows: TGTGCCTGGAGTGTGCTACAGGTGGGTTTCACTGAAGCTTTCTTT. It is translated as CAWSVLQVGFTEAFF.

The rearrangement links TRBV4-2 to TRBJ2-3; the D gene is possibly TRBD1 (6 bases). The CDR3 sequence is 14 residues long. V lost 3 bases and J lost 14, with 21 bases in between. CDR1 is LGHNA, CDR2 YNFKEQ, per germline. CDR3 sequence: CASSHARSDGGRYF. DNA for the CDR3: TGTGCCAGCAGCCACGCCCGCTCCGATGGGGGCAGGTATTTT.

V is TRBV19 and J is TRBJ2-1, with 9 bases identical to TRBD2. In germline, CDR1 is LNHDA, CDR2 SQIVND (reference sequence). J was trimmed by 4 bases and V by 1 base; bases with no gene match: 5. This CDR3 has 16 amino acids. The CDR3 loop is CASSIVSLAGYNEQFF. CDR3 DNA: TGTGCCAGTAGTATAGTGTCACTAGCGGGTTACAATGAGCAGTTCTTC.

The rearrangement joins TRBV18 to TRBJ2-4; D may be TRBD2 (5 bases). The CDR3 totals 15 residues. Trimming stripped 3 bases from V and 7 bases from J, with 16 bases between. Germline values: CDR1 KGHSH, CDR2 LQKENI. As DNA, the CDR3 is TGTGCCAGCTCACCGACCCAAGGACTGGGCAACATTCAGTACTTC. Translation: CASSPTQGLGNIQYF.

The rearrangement links TRBV12-3 or TRBV12-4 to TRBJ2-3, with D possibly matching TRBD2 (6 bases). Trimming removed 4 bases at V and 6 bases at J, with 11 bases between. This CDR3 comprises 13 residues. The CDR3 coding sequence is TGTGCCAGCAGTTGGGGGGAACGGGATACGCAGTATTTT. Residues: CASSWGERDTQYF.

The CDR3 DNA sequence: TGTGCCAGCGTCATCGGACTTGCTGGAAACACCATATATTTT. Translated, it gives CASVIGLAGNTIYF. The chain couples TRBV27 to TRBJ1-3; the D is unclear. V was trimmed by 8 bases and J by 2 bases, leaving 13 bases between them. This CDR3 contains 14 residues. The V gene's germline CDR1 is MNHEY and CDR2 SMNVEV (reference sequence).